This T cell receptor beta chain was captured by sequencing in a study of human T cells and chemical hapten exposure (TCRdb year 2021). Looking at the study overall: For sensitization, 2% DPC in acetone was applied to a roughly 2 cm by roughly 2 cm area of upper inner arm skin. Patch testing on the upper back used Finn chambers containing 0.01% DPC, with scoring done after 6 days according to International Contact Dermatitis Research Group standards. Peripheral blood TCR repertoire changes were tracked in vivo in alopecia patients during primary and secondary sensitization to the hapten diphenylcyclopropenone (DPC). Blood was sampled from patients pre-sensitization (week 0) and at 2, 6 and about 24 weeks after DPC sensitization. For TCR sequencing, blood came from over 25 alopecia patients at anywhere from one to four time points (pre-sensitization, 2, 6 and 24 weeks). Patients additionally received weekly therapeutic DPC doses to the scalp throughout the roughly 24-week study period. The libraries were sequenced as a pool, and the TCR yield per sample differed mostly because of small variations in library volumes within the pool. The mostly female patient cohort included alopecia areata with under or over 50% scalp involvement, alopecia totalis and alopecia universalis. On the study overall, not on this receptor specifically: Patch test score correlated positively with the number of PT1 expanded TCRs, reaching significance at thresholds 8, 16 and 32 but not at 4. Expanded TCRs formed significantly more large CDR3 similarity clusters than pre-sensitization or healthy control sets, consistent with antigen-driven responses. Repeated subsampling changed both the strength of the expansion versus patch-test correlation and the threshold at which the correlation became significant. Alopecia, a presumed autoimmune disease, was present in all patients, so the immune response of the patients might differ from that of healthy individuals. The number of TCRs above 1 in 1000 frequency did not change with DPC sensitization; there was no evidence of global repertoire structure alterations.

The library came from RACE. The data were produced on a NextSeq 500. During library preparation, unique molecular identifiers were attached to individual cDNA molecules so that TCRs could be counted in a quantitative, reproducible way. Each blood RNA sample was used to sequence both TCR alpha and TCR beta chains. From the authors' description of their analysis: The median number of TCRs per sample was 95,638, ranging from roughly 20,000 to 700,000. The Decombinator software suite was used to annotate V, J and CDR3 in the TCR reads. Every sample was subsampled to the same number of TCRs (28,000) for the PS versus PT1 abundance plots. TCRs were defined as expanded if absent before sensitization and observed at least eight times at the 2-week time point. In-frame beta chains were kept once TCRdb had trimmed the public reads at Q25 with fastp and called clones with MiXCR. Each record represents a unique CDR3 protein, reported with the most common genes and DNA among its rows. What appears here as the V and J calls and clone size reflects TCRdb's work, not the paper's. For this sample the table gives tens of thousands of distinct CDR3 sequences, of which about a tenth were detected only once. About 5.2% of the sample is in the top ten clones.

Unmatched junction bases come to 7, with V trimmed by 3 bases and J by 0 bases. The CDR3 contains 17 residues, cysteine and phenylalanine counted. Only the CDR3 region is kept as DNA, spanning 51 bases read in frame from base 1. CDR1 and CDR2 are drawn from the germline V gene: MNHNS, SASEGT. Regarding this clonotype: Its recognized antigen is unknown. No base-level quality is on record; no much larger clone is a single base apart.

The time point tag for this specimen amounts to: pre-sensitization, week 0. The sample's treatment or condition label, decoded: therapeutic diphenylcyclopropenone sensitization with weekly scalp DPC. Blood at each patch-test visit was drawn before the patch test was applied. Patients were considered eligible if aged 18 to 70, diagnosed with alopecia and deemed suitable for DPC therapy, and patients were excluded if pregnant. Total RNA was extracted from unfractionated whole blood that had been collected in Tempus Blood RNA tubes. The receptor's source is a woman in her forties or fifties with alopecia areata. Some clones in this sample may be carry-over from other donors' samples. The chain employs TRBV6-1 and TRBJ2-3; TRBD2 agrees with 9 junctional bases. This sample comprised whole blood, obtained in connection with sensitization to the hapten diphenylcyclopropenone (DPC). The CDR3 amino acid sequence is: CASSERFLAGSTDTQYF. In nucleotides, the sequence is TGTGCCAGCAGTGAGAGGTTTCTAGCGGGGAGCACAGATACGCAGTATTTT.